This TCR beta chain was recorded in a study of T cell responses to AZD1222 COVID-19 vaccine. TCRdb's table, derived via immunoSEQ multiplex PCR, lists solely in-frame clones and lacks some. The data contain approximately 110,000 clones, around 87% of them singletons. CDR1 is LGHDT and CDR2 is YNNKEL in the germline V gene (reference sequence). V lost 1 base and J 6 bases, leaving 12 bases between the germline ends. CDR3 length: 14 residues. The receptor was derived from an adult who received the AZD1222 COVID-19 vaccine. This chain connects TRBV3-1 (or the pseudogene TRBV3-2) to TRBJ1-1; D might be TRBD1 (5 bases). The starting material was peripheral blood, obtained 28 days after the second AZD1222 dose. The CDR3 bases are TGTGCCAGCAGCCAAGGAAAAGGGACCCCTGAAGCTTTCTTT. As protein: CASSQGKGTPEAFF.